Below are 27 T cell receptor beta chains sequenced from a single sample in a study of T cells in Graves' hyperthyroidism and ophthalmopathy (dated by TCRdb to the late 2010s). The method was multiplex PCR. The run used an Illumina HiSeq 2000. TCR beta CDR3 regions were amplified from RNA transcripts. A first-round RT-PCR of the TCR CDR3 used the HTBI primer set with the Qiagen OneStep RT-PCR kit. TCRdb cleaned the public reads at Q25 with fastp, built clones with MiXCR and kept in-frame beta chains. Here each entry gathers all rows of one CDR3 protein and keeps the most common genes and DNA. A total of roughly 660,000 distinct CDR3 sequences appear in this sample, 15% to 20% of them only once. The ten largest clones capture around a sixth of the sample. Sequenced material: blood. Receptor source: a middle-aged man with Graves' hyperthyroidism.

CDR3 nucleotide sequence: TGTGCCAGCAGTTCCCGGGCGGAGGCAGGGAACTACGAGCAGTACTTC. Translating it yields CASSSRAEAGNYEQYF. The chain recombines TRBV27 with TRBJ2-7; either TRBD1 or TRBD2 may fit D (5 bases each). There are 16 residues in the CDR3. V lost 4 bases and J lost 3, with 19 bases in between. Germline CDR1 MNHEY, CDR2 SMNVEV (reference sequence).

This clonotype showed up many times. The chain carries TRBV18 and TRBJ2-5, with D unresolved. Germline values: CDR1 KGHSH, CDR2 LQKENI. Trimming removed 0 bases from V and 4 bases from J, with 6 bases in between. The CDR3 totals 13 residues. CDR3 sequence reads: CASSPPSPETQYF. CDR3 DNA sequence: TGTGCCAGCTCACCACCGAGTCCAGAGACCCAGTACTTC.

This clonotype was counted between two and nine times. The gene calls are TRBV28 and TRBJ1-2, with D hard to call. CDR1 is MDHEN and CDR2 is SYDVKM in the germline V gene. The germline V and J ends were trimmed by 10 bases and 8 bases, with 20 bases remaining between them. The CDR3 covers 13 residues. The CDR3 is CANSPDRVQGYTF. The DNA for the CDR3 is TGTGCCAACAGCCCCGATCGGGTGCAGGGCTACACCTTC.

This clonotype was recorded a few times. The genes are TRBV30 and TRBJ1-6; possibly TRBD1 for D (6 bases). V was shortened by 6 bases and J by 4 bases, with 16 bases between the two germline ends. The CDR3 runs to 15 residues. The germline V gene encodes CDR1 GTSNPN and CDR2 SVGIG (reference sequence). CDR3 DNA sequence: TGTGCCTGCTCTATCGGACAGCCGTATAATTCACCCCTCCACTTT. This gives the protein CACSIGQPYNSPLHF.

The CDR3 sequence: CSARESGSHEQYF. As DNA, the CDR3 is TGCAGTGCTAGGGAATCCGGGAGCCACGAGCAGTACTTC. The chain is built from TRBV20-1 and TRBJ2-7; perhaps TRBD2 as D (6 bases). In germline, CDR1 is DFQATT, CDR2 SNEGSKA (reference sequence). V lost 3 bases, J lost 5 bases, and 14 bases lay in between. This CDR3 region has 13 residues.

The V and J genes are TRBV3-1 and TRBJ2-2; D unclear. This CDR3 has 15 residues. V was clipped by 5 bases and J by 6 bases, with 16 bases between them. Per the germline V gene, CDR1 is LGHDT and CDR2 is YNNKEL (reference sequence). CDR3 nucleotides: TGTGCCAGCAGCTATTCTTTGGGGTTCTCCGGGGAGCTGTTTTTT. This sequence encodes CASSYSLGFSGELFF. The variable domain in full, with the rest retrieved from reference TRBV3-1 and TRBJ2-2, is DTAVSQTPKYLVTQMGNDKSIKCEQNLGHDTMYWYKQDSKKFLKIMFSYNNKELIINETVPNRFSPKSPDKAHLNLHINSLELGDSAVYFCASSYSLGFSGELFFGEGSRLTVL.

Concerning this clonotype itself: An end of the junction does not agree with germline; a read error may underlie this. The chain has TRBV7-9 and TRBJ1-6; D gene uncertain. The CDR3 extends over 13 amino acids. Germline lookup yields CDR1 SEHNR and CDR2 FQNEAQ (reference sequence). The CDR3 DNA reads TGTGCCAGCAGTTTACCCTACAATTCACCCCTCCACTTT. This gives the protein CASSLPYNSPLHF.

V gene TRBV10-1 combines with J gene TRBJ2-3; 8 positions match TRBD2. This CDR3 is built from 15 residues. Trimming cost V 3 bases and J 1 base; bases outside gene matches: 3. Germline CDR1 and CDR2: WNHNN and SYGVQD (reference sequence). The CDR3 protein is CASSDGGAGTDTQYF. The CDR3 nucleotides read TGCGCCAGCAGTGACGGGGGGGCCGGCACAGATACGCAGTATTTT.

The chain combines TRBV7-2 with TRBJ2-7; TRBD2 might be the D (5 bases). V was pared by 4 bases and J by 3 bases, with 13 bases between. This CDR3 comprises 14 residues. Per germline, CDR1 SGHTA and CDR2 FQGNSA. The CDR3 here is CASSSGLGGYEQYF. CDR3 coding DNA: TGTGCCAGCAGCTCCGGACTGGGCGGCTACGAGCAGTACTTC.

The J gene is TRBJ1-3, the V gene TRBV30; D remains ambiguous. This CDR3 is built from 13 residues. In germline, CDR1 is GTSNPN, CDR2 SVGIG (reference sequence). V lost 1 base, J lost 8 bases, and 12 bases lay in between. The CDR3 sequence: CAWSGSGRDTIYF. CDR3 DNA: TGTGCCTGGAGTGGAAGTGGGAGAGACACCATATATTTT. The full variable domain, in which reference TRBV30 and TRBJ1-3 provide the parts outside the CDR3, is SQTIHQWPATLVQPVGSPLSLECTVEGTSNPNLYWYRQAAGRGLQLLFYSVGIGQISSEVPQNLSASRPQDRQFILSSKKLLLSDSGFYLCAWSGSGRDTIYFGEGSWLTVV.

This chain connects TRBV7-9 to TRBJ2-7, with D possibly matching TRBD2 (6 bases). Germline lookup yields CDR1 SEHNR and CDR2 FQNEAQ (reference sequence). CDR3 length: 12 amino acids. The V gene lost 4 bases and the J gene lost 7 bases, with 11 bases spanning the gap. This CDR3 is CASSSGRGEQYF. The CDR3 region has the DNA TGTGCCAGCAGCTCAGGGCGGGGAGAGCAGTACTTC.

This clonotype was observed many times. The CDR3 nucleotides read TGTGCCAGCAGCCAAGTTGCCGGGTACGGCTACACCTTC. It encodes CASSQVAGYGYTF. This sequence joins TRBV3-1 and TRBJ1-2, with D unresolved. Per germline, CDR1 LGHDT and CDR2 YNNKEL (reference sequence). The CDR3 length is 13 residues. V was cut by 1 base and J by 8 bases, with 11 bases left in between.

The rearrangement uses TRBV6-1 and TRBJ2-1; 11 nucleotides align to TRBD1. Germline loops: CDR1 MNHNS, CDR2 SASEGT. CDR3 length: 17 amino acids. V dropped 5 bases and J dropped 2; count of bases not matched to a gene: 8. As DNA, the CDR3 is TGTGCCAGCAGTAACCGGGACAGGGGGAGCGCCTACAATGAGCAGTTCTTC. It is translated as CASSNRDRGSAYNEQFF.

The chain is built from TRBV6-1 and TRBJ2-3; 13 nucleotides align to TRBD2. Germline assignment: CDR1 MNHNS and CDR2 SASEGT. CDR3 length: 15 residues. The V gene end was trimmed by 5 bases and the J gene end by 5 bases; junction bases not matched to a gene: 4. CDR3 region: CASSPGLAGQDTQYF. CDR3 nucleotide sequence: TGTGCCAGCAGTCCGGGACTAGCGGGACAAGATACGCAGTATTTT.

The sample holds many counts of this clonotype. The CDR3 coding sequence is TGTGCCAGCAGCTTAGATCTGGGGCGAGCTTTCTTT. Translated, it gives CASSLDLGRAFF. The chain uses TRBV11-2 and TRBJ1-1, with a possible D match to TRBD1 (5 bases). This CDR3 contains 12 residues. Germline-derived CDR1 and CDR2 are SGHAT and FQNNGV. Trimming took off 0 bases at V and 10 bases at J, with 9 bases between the two ends.

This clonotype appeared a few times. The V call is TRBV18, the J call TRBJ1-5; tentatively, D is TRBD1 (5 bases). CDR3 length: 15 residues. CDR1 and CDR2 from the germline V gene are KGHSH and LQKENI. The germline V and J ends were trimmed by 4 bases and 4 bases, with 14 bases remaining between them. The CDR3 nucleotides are TGTGCCAGCTCACGGAACAGGAATTCGAATCAGCCCCAGCATTTT. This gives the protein CASSRNRNSNQPQHF. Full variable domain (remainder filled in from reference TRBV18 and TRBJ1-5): NAGVMQNPRHLVRRRGQEARLRCSPMKGHSHVYWYRQLPEEGLKFMVYLQKENIIDESGMPKERFSAEFPKEGPSILRIQQVVRGDSAAYFCASSRNRNSNQPQHFGDGTRLSIL.

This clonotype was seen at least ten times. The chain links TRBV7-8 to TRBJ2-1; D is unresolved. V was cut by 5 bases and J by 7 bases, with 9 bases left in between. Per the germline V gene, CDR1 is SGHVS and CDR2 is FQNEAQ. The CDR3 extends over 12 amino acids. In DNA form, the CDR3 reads TGTGCCAGCAGCATTCAGGCTAATGAGCAGTTCTTC. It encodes CASSIQANEQFF.

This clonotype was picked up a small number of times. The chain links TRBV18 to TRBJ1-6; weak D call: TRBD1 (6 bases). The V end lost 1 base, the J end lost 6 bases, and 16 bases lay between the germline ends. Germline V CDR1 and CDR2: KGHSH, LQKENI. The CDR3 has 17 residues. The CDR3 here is CASSPRGGPEANSPLHF. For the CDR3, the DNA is TGTGCCAGCTCACCACGAGGGGGGCCCGAAGCTAATTCACCCCTCCACTTT.

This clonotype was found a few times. The CDR3 here is CASSSSPTSGSDEQFF. The CDR3 DNA reads as TGTGCCAGCAGTTCCTCCCCGACTAGCGGGAGCGATGAGCAGTTCTTC. The gene calls are TRBV6-2 or TRBV6-3 and TRBJ2-1, with 12 bases aligning to TRBD2. This CDR3 contains 16 residues. Per the germline V gene, CDR1 is MNHEY and CDR2 is SVGEGT. Germline trimming cut 4 bases from V and 8 bases from J; bases unmatched to any gene: 9.

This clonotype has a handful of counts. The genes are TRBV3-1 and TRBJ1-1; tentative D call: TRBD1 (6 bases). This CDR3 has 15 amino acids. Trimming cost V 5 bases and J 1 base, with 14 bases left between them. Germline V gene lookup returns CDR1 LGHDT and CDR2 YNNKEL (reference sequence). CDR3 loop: CASSKQGYSNTEAFF. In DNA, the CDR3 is TGTGCCAGCAGCAAACAGGGTTATTCGAACACTGAAGCTTTCTTT. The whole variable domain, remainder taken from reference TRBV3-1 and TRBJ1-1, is DTAVSQTPKYLVTQMGNDKSIKCEQNLGHDTMYWYKQDSKKFLKIMFSYNNKELIINETVPNRFSPKSPDKAHLNLHINSLELGDSAVYFCASSKQGYSNTEAFFGQGTRLTVV.

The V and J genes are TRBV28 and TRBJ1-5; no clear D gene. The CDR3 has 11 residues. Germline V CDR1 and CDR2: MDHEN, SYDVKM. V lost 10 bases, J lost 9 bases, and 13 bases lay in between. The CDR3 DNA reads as TGTGCCACCGGATCCCGCATGCCCCAGCATTTT. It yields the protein CATGSRMPQHF.

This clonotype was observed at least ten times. This CDR3 is CASSPRGGTETQYF. CDR3 bases: TGTGCCAGCAGCCCCCGCGGGGGGACAGAGACCCAGTACTTC. The chain employs TRBV3-1 and TRBJ2-5, with 8 bases lining up with TRBD2. J lost 4 bases, V lost 4 bases, and 5 bases had no gene match. Germline loops: CDR1 LGHDT, CDR2 YNNKEL (reference sequence). This CDR3 has 14 amino acids.

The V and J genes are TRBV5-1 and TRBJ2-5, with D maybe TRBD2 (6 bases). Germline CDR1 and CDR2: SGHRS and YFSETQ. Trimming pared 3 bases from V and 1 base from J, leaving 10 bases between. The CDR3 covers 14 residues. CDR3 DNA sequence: TGCGCCAGCAGCTCGGGACTGTCCCAAGAGACCCAGTACTTC. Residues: CASSSGLSQETQYF.

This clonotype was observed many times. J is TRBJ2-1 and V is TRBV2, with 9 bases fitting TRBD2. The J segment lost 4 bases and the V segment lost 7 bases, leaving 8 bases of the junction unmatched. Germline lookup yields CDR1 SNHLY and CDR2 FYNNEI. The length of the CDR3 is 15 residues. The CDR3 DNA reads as TGTGCCAGCATGGGACTAGCCCCTCAATACAATGAGCAGTTCTTC. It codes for CASMGLAPQYNEQFF.

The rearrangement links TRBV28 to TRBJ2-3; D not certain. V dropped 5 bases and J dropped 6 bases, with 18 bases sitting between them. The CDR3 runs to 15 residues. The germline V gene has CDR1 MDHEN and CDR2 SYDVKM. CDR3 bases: TGTGCCAGCAGTCCCTACACGGCTCCAAGGGATACGCAGTATTTT. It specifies CASSPYTAPRDTQYF. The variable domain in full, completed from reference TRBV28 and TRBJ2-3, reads DVKVTQSSRYLVKRTGEKVFLECVQDMDHENMFWYRQDPGLGLRLIYFSYDVKMKEKGDIPEGYSVSREKKERFSLILESASTNQTSMYLCASSPYTAPRDTQYFGPGTRLTVL.

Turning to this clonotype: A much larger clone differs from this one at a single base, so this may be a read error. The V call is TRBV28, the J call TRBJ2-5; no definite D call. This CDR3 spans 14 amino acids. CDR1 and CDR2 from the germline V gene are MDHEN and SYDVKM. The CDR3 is CASSISQVQESQYF. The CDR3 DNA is TGTGCCAGCAGTATCAGTCAGGTGCAAGAGTCCCAGTACTTC.

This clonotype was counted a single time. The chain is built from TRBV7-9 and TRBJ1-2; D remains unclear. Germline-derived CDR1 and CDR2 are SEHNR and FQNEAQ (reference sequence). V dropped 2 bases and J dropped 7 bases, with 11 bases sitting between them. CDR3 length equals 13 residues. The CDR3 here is CASSLIGDGGYTF. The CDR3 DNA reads TGTGCCAGCAGCTTAATTGGGGATGGTGGCTACACCTTC. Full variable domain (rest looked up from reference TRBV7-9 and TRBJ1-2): DTGVSQNPRHKITKRGQNVTFRCDPISEHNRLYWYRQTLGQGPEFLTYFQNEAQLEKSRLLSDRFSAERPKGSFSTLEIQRTEQGDSAMYLCASSLIGDGGYTFGSGTRLTVV.